These 7 T cell receptor beta chains were all obtained from the same sample, sequenced in a study of vaccination and CD4 T cells after COVID-19. For these TCRs, the target antigens are not known. Treatment described: 10-day PBMC culture with coronavirus spike peptide pools or control peptides (ViraFEST assay). The Oncomine TCR Beta short-read assay was applied to DNA of cultured CD4+ T cells. TCRdb called the PCR reads again in MiXCR, with one record for every CDR3 protein. The table lists about 11,000 distinct CDR3 sequences, 43% of them singletons. The sequencing input was CD4+ T cells from blood, cultured in vitro. The receptors originated from a human donor who had recovered from COVID-19.

The J gene is TRBJ1-2, the V gene TRBV6-1; possible D gene TRBD1, 5 bases. V lost 7 bases, J lost 4 bases, and 16 bases lay in between. Per the germline V gene, CDR1 is MNHNS and CDR2 is SASEGT. The CDR3 sequence is 14 residues long. The CDR3 bases are TGTGCCAGCACCCCCCCTGGGGGATTCTATGGCTACACCTTC. Translation: CASTPPGGFYGYTF.

The chain combines TRBV2 with TRBJ1-1; the D is unclear. The CDR3 is 13 amino acids. Germline values: CDR1 SNHLY, CDR2 FYNNEI. Between the trimmed V and J ends, which lost 0 bases and 8 bases, there was a span of 10 bases. The CDR3 is CASSEAWGWEAFF. CDR3 bases: TGTGCCAGCAGTGAAGCATGGGGTTGGGAAGCTTTCTTT. The full variable domain, its missing parts supplied by reference TRBV2 and TRBJ1-1, is EPEVTQTPSHQVTQMGQEVILRCVPISNHLYFYWYRQILGQKVEFLVSFYNNEISEKSEIFDDQFSVERPDGSNFTLKIRSTKLEDSAMYFCASSEAWGWEAFFGQGTRLTVV.

The chain recombines TRBV20-1 with TRBJ1-1; TRBD1 might be the D (5 bases). Trimming cost V 0 bases and J 1 base, with 12 bases left between them. The CDR3 length is 15 residues. The germline V gene encodes CDR1 DFQATT and CDR2 SNEGSKA (reference sequence). CDR3 region: CSAREMGRENTEAFF. In nucleotides, the CDR3 is TGCAGTGCTAGAGAGATGGGGCGGGAGAACACTGAAGCTTTCTTT.

The chain employs TRBV11-2 and TRBJ2-1; the D gene is possibly TRBD2 (6 bases). The CDR3 extends over 14 amino acids. The V end was cut by 1 base, the J end by 3 bases, with 7 bases between. CDR1 is SGHAT, CDR2 FQNNGV, per germline. The DNA for the CDR3 is TGTGCCAGCAGCTTAGCGGGGGTCTACAATGAGCAGTTCTTC. It codes for CASSLAGVYNEQFF.

The rearrangement joins TRBV4-3 to TRBJ1-2, with 10 nucleotides matching TRBD1. Losses at the gene ends were 3 bases for V and 5 bases for J; bases not matched to a gene: 9. CDR3 length equals 16 residues. Per the germline V gene, CDR1 is LGHNA and CDR2 is YSLEER. The CDR3 bases are TGCGCCAGCAGCCAGGCCGGGACAGGGGAAGGGTATGGCTACACCTTC. Protein: CASSQAGTGEGYGYTF.

The chain recombines TRBV5-6 with TRBJ1-3; perhaps TRBD1 as D (5 bases). CDR3 length: 15 amino acids. The germline CDR1 and CDR2 sequences are SGHDT and YYEEEE. Between the trimmed V and J ends, which lost 2 bases and 7 bases, there was a span of 16 bases. This chain's CDR3 is CASSFRGLGRNTIYF. CDR3 nucleotides: TGTGCCAGCAGCTTTCGGGGCCTAGGGAGGAACACCATATATTTT.

V is TRBV5-1 and J is TRBJ2-7; a possible D gene is TRBD1 (5 bases). V was cut by 4 bases and J by 5 bases, with 7 bases left in between. Germline V gene data show CDR1 as SGHRS and CDR2 as YFSETQ. The CDR3 spans 11 residues. DNA for the CDR3: TGCGCCAGCAGCGCCAGGGACGAGCAGTACTTC. This encodes CASSARDEQYF. The full variable domain, rest sourced from reference TRBV5-1 and TRBJ2-7, is KAGVTQTPRYLIKTRGQQVTLSCSPISGHRSVSWYQQTPGQGLQFLFEYFSETQRNKGNFPGRFSGRQFSNSRSEMNVSTLELGDSALYLCASSARDEQYFGPGTRLTVT.